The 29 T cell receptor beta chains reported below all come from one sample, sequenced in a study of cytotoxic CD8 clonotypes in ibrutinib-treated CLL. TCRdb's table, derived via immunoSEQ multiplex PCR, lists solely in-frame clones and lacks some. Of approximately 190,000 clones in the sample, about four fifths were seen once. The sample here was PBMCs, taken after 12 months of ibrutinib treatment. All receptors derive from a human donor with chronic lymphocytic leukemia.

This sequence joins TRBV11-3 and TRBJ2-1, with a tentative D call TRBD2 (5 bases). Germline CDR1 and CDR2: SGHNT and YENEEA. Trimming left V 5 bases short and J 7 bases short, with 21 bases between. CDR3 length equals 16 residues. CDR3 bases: TGTGCCAGCAGCCCTTATAGCGTGGCCAGCCTTAATGAGCAGTTCTTC. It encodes CASSPYSVASLNEQFF.

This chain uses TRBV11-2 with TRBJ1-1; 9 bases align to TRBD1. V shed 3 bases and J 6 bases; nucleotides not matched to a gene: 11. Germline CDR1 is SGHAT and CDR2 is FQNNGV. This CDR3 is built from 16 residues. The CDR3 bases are TGTGCCAGCAGCTTCTTTGTGGGACAGGGTCTTGCTGAAGCTTTCTTT. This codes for CASSFFVGQGLAEAFF.

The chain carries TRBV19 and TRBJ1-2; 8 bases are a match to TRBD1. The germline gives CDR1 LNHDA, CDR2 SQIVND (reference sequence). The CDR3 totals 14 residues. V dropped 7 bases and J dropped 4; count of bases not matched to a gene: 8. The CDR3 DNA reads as TGTGCCAGTACCCCGGACAGGGCAACCTATGGCTACACCTTC. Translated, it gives CASTPDRATYGYTF.

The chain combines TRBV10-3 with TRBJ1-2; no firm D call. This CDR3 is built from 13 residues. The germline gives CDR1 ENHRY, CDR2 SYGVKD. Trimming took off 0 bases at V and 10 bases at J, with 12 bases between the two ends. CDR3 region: CAISESVPTHYTF. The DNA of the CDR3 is TGTGCCATCAGTGAGTCGGTACCCACCCACTACACCTTC.

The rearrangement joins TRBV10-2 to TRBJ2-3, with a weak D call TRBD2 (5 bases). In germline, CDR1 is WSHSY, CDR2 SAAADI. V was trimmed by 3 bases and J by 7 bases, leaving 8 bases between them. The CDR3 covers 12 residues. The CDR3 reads CASSDPGNTQYF. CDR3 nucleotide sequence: TGCGCCAGCAGTGACCCGGGAAATACGCAGTATTTT.

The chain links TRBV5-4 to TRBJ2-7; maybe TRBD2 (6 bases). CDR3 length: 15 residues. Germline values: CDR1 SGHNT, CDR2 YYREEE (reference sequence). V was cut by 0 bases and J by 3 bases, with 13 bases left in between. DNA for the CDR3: TGTGCCAGCAGCTTGGATGAGACTAGTCACTACGAGCAGTACTTC. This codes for CASSLDETSHYEQYF.

In DNA, the CDR3 is TGTGCCAGTAGTCCACAGGTTGTCACCGGGGAGCTGTTTTTT. Protein sequence: CASSPQVVTGELFF. This chain uses TRBV19 with TRBJ2-2; D perhaps matches TRBD1 (5 bases). Germline V gives CDR1 LNHDA, CDR2 SQIVND (reference sequence). Trimming pared 5 bases from V and 4 bases from J, leaving 11 bases between. This CDR3 is 14 amino acids long.

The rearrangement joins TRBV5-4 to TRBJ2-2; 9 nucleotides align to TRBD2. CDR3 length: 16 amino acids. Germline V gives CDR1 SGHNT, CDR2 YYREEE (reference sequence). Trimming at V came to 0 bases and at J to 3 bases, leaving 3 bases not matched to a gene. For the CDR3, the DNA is TGTGCCAGCAGCTTGGCTAGCGGGACAGACACCGGGGAGCTGTTTTTT. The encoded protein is CASSLASGTDTGELFF.

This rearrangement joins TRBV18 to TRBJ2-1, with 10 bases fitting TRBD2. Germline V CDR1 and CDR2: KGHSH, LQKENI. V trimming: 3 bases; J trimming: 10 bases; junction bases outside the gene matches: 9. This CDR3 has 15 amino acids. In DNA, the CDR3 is TGTGCCAGCTCACCGGCCAGCGGGGGGGGTACCGAGCAGTTCTTC. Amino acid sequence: CASSPASGGGTEQFF.

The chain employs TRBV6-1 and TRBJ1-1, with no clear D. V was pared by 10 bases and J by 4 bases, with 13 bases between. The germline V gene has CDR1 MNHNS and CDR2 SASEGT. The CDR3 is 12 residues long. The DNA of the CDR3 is TGTGCCATCGCCGGGCACTCCACTGAAGCTTTCTTT. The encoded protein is CAIAGHSTEAFF.

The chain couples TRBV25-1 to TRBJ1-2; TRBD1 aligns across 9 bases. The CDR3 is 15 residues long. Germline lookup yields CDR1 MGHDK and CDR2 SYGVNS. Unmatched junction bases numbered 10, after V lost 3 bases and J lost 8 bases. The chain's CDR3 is CASSDWDRVGFGYTF. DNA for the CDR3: TGTGCCAGCAGTGATTGGGACAGGGTAGGATTCGGCTACACCTTC.

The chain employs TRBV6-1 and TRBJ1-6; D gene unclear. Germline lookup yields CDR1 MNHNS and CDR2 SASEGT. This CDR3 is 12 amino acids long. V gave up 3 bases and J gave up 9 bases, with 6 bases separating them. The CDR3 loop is CASSDRRSPLHF. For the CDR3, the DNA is TGTGCCAGCAGTGACAGGCGTTCACCCCTCCACTTT.

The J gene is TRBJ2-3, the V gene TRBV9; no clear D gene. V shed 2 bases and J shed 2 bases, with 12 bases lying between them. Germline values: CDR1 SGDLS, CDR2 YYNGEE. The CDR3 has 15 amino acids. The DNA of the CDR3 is TGTGCCAGCAGCGTCACCGACTCCCCCACAGATACGCAGTATTTT. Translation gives CASSVTDSPTDTQYF.

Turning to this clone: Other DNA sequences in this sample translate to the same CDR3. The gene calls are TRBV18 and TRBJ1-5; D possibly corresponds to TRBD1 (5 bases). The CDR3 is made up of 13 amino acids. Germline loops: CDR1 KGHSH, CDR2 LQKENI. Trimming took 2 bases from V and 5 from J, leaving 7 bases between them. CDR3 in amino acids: CASSPGRDQPQHF. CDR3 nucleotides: TGTGCCAGCTCACCAGGCAGGGATCAGCCCCAGCATTTT.

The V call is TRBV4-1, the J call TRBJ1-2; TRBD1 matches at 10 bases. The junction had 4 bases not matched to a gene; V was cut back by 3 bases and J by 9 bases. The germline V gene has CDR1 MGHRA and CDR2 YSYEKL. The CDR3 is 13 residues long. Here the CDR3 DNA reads TGCGCCAGCAGCCACGGGACAGGGGCCAGCTACACCTTC. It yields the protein CASSHGTGASYTF.

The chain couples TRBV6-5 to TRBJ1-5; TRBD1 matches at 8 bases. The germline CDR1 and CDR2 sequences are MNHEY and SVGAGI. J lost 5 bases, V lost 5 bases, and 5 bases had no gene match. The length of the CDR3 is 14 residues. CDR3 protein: CASSPGGADQPQHF. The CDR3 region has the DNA TGTGCCAGCAGTCCAGGGGGCGCCGATCAGCCCCAGCATTTT.

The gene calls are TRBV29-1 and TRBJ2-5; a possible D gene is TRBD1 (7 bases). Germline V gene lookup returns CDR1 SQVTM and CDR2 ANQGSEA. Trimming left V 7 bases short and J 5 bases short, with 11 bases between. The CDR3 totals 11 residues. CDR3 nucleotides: TGCAGCGCGACAGGGAGGGAGACCCAGTACTTC. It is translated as CSATGRETQYF.

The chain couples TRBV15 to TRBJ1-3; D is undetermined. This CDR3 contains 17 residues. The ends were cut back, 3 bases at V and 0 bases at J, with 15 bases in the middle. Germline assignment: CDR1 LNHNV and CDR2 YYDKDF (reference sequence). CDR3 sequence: CATSSGPRGLSGNTIYF. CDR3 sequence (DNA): TGTGCCACCAGCAGCGGACCCCGCGGGCTCTCTGGAAACACCATATATTTT. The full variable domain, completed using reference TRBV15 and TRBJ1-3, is DAMVIQNPRYQVTQFGKPVTLSCSQTLNHNVMYWYQQKSSQAPKLLFHYYDKDFNNEADTPDNFQSRRPNTSFCFLDIRSPGLGDTAMYLCATSSGPRGLSGNTIYFGEGSWLTVV.

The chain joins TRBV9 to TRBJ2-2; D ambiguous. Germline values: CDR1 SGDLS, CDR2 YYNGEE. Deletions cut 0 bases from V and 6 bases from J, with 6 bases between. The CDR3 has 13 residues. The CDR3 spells CASSVAQAGELFF. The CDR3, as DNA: TGTGCCAGCAGCGTAGCTCAGGCCGGGGAGCTGTTTTTT. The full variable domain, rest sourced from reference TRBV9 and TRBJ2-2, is DSGVTQTPKHLITATGQRVTLRCSPRSGDLSVYWYQQSLDQGLQFLIQYYNGEERAKGNILERFSAQQFPDLHSELNLSSLELGDSALYFCASSVAQAGELFFGEGSRLTVL.

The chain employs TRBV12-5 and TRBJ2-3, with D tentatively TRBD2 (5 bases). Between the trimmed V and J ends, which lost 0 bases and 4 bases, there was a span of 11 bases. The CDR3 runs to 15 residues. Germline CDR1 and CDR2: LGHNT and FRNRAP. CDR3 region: CASGLVLGGPDTQYF. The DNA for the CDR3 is TGTGCTAGTGGTTTGGTCCTTGGAGGACCAGATACGCAGTATTTT.

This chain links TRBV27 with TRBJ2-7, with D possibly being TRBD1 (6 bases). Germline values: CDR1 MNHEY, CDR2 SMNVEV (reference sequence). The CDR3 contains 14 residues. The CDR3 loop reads CANRVQDLIYEQYF. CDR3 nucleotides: TGTGCAAACAGGGTCCAGGACTTGATCTACGAGCAGTACTTC.

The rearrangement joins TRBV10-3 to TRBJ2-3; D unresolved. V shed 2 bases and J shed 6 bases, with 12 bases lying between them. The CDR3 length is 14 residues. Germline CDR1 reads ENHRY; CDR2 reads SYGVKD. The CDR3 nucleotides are TGTGCCATCAGTGAGAATTCGCGGCAGGATACGCAGTATTTT. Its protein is CAISENSRQDTQYF.

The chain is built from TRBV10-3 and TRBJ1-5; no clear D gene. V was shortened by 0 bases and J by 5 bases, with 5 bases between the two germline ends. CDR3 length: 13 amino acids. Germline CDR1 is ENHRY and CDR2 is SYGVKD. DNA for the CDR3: TGTGCCATCAGTGAGTCCCGGGATCAGCCCCAGCATTTT. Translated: CAISESRDQPQHF.

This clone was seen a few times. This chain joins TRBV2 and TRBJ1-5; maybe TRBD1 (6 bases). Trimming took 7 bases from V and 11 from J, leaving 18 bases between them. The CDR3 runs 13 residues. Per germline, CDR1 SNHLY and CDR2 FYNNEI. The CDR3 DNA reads TGTGCCAGCACCGGACAGCCCTTAGGGGCCCAGCATTTT. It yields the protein CASTGQPLGAQHF.

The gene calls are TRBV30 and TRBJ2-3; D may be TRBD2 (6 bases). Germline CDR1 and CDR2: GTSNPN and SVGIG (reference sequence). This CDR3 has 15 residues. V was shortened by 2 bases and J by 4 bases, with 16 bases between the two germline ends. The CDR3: CAWSRDLGVPDTQYF. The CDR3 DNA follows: TGTGCCTGGAGTCGGGACTTAGGGGTCCCAGATACGCAGTATTTT.

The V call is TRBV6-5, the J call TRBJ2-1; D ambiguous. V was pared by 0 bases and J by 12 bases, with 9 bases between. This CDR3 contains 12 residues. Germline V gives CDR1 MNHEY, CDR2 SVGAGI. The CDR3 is CASSYSRTGQFF. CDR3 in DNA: TGTGCCAGCAGTTACTCGAGGACCGGGCAGTTCTTC.

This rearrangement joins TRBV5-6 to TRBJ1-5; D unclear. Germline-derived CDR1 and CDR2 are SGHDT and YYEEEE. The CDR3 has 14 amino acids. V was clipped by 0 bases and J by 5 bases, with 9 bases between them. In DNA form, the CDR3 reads TGTGCCAGCAGCTTGGGACCGTCGGATCAGCCCCAGCATTTT. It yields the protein CASSLGPSDQPQHF.

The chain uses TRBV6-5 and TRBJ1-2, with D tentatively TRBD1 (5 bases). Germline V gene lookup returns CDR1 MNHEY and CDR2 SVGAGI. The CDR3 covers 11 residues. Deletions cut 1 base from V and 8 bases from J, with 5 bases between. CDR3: CASSYWGGYTF. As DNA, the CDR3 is TGTGCCAGCAGTTACTGGGGCGGCTACACCTTC.

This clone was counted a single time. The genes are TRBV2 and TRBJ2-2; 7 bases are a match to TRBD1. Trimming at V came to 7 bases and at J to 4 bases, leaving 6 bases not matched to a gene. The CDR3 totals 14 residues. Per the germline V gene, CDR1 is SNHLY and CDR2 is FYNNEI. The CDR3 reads CASTGTVTTGELFF. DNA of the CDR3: TGTGCCAGCACGGGGACAGTCACCACCGGGGAGCTGTTTTTT.